The 16 T cell receptor beta chains given below trace back to one sample, sequenced in a study of beta chain features in type 1 diabetes. The whole isolated RNA underwent reverse transcription, so sequencing captured expressed TCRB transcripts. Assay used: immunoSEQ multiplex PCR; TCRdb lists only in-frame clones, some missing. The data contain 150,000 to 170,000 clones, 10% of them singletons. Their recognized antigens are unknown. Study conclusions and caveats: Among patients with Type 1 diabetes, TCRB CDR3s were moderately but significantly shorter in every one of the four CD4+ subsets.

The sequencing sample was made of central memory CD4+ T cells from blood. These receptors came from a man between 25 and 39 years old with type 1 diabetes.

This chain connects TRBV5-6 to TRBJ1-2; D perhaps matches TRBD1 (6 bases). Germline lookup yields CDR1 SGHDT and CDR2 YYEEEE. The CDR3 length is 11 residues. The V gene lost 3 bases and the J gene lost 10 bases, with 10 bases spanning the gap. The DNA for the CDR3 is TGTGCCAGCAGCTCCAGGGGCTCCTACACCTTC. Encoded protein: CASSSRGSYTF.

This clone has only a few counts. The V and J genes are TRBV25-1 and TRBJ2-6; D unclear. Germline V lookup: CDR1 MGHDK, CDR2 SYGVNS. V lost 1 base and J 4 bases, leaving 8 bases between the germline ends. This CDR3 region has 15 residues. The CDR3 loop is CASSEFASGANVLTF. As DNA, the CDR3 is TGTGCCAGCAGTGAATTTGCGTCCGGGGCCAACGTCCTGACTTTC. The complete variable domain, with remaining parts taken from reference TRBV25-1 and TRBJ2-6, reads EADIYQTPRYLVIGTGKKITLECSQTMGHDKMYWYQQDPGMELHLIHYSYGVNSTEKGDLSSESTVSRIRTEHFPLTLESARPSHTSQYLCASSEFASGANVLTFGAGSRLTVL.

The gene calls are TRBV2 and TRBJ2-7; 7 bases fit TRBD1. V gave up 6 bases and J gave up 4 bases; unmatched junction bases: 9. The CDR3 consists of 14 residues. Germline assignment: CDR1 SNHLY and CDR2 FYNNEI. Here the CDR3 DNA reads TGTGCCAGCAGACTATCCCGACAGGGATACGAGCAGTACTTC. This gives the protein CASRLSRQGYEQYF.

This clone was observed a few times. The chain joins TRBV2 to TRBJ2-7; D possibly corresponds to TRBD1 (5 bases). This CDR3 is built from 12 residues. The V end lost 6 bases, the J end lost 4 bases, and 10 bases lay between the germline ends. CDR1 SNHLY and CDR2 FYNNEI come from the germline V gene. CDR3 loop: CASREQVYEQYF. The CDR3 DNA is TGTGCCAGCAGAGAACAGGTATACGAGCAGTACTTC.

This clone was seen only a few times. The CDR3 here is CASSRSYPKNEQFF. The CDR3 DNA sequence: TGTGCCAGCAGCCGATCCTATCCTAAAAATGAGCAGTTCTTC. The V and J genes are TRBV5-6 and TRBJ2-1, with D hard to call. Germline V lookup: CDR1 SGHDT, CDR2 YYEEEE. The V and J ends lost 4 bases and 7 bases respectively, with 15 bases between them. The CDR3 is 14 residues long.

This clone has just a few counts. The chain carries TRBV20-1 and TRBJ2-7; no definite D call. V shed 5 bases and J shed 3 bases, with 8 bases lying between them. The CDR3 runs 11 residues. Germline V gene lookup returns CDR1 DFQATT and CDR2 SNEGSKA (reference sequence). CDR3 loop: CSAPLNYEQYF. The DNA of the CDR3 is TGCAGTGCTCCCCTAAACTACGAGCAGTACTTC.

This clone was found a few times. The rearrangement joins TRBV15 to TRBJ2-1; no firm D call. The CDR3 is made up of 16 amino acids. V was trimmed by 6 bases and J by 0 bases, leaving 15 bases between them. CDR1 is LNHNV, CDR2 YYDKDF, per germline (reference sequence). The CDR3 DNA reads as TGTGCCACCAGACCAGCAACTACCAACTCCTACAATGAGCAGTTCTTC. Encoded protein: CATRPATTNSYNEQFF.

This clone has more than one count but fewer than ten. This chain connects TRBV6-1 to TRBJ2-7, with D possibly being TRBD2 (6 bases). The germline CDR1 and CDR2 sequences are MNHNS and SASEGT. The CDR3 loop spans 15 amino acids. The germline V and J ends were trimmed by 1 base and 4 bases, with 14 bases remaining between them. CDR3 in DNA: TGTGCCAGCAGTGAAGGCATGGGAGGTCTTTACGAGCAGTACTTC. Amino acid sequence: CASSEGMGGLYEQYF.

This clone was counted between two and nine times. The CDR3 sequence: CASRTGGSLLAGEGEFF. The DNA for the CDR3 is TGTGCCAGCAGGACGGGGGGGAGCTTGTTAGCGGGGGAAGGGGAGTTCTTC. V and J are TRBV7-8 and TRBJ2-1; 9 nucleotides line up with TRBD2. The V and J ends lost 6 bases and 14 bases, in that order; junction bases with no gene match: 23. This CDR3 spans 17 amino acids. Looked up from germline, CDR1 is SGHVS and CDR2 is FQNEAQ. Drawing the rest from reference TRBV7-8 and TRBJ2-1, the complete variable domain is GAGVSQSPRYKVAKRGQDVALRCDPISGHVSLFWYQQALGQGPEFLTYFQNEAQLDKSGLPSDRFFAERPEGSVSTLKIQRTQQEDSAVYLCASRTGGSLLAGEGEFFGPGTRLTVL.

Only a few counts were recorded for this clone. The genes are TRBV13 and TRBJ2-1, with TRBD2 matching 9 bases. The V gene's germline CDR1 is PRHDT and CDR2 FYEKMQ (reference sequence). V trimming: 3 bases; J trimming: 4 bases; junction bases outside the gene matches: 13. This CDR3 has 18 amino acids. The CDR3: CASSLGALLAGQYNEQFF. In nucleotides, the CDR3 is TGTGCCAGCAGCTTGGGAGCACTACTAGCGGGTCAATACAATGAGCAGTTCTTC.

A few counts support this clone. The V call is TRBV7-9, the J call TRBJ2-5; tentatively, D is TRBD2 (6 bases). Germline CDR1 SEHNR, CDR2 FQNEAQ (reference sequence). V lost 5 bases and J 7 bases, leaving 14 bases between the germline ends. There are 13 residues in the CDR3. The CDR3 DNA reads TGTGCCAGCAGCCCAACCCCCGGGGGGACCCAGTACTTC. Protein product: CASSPTPGGTQYF.

The chain recombines TRBV18 with TRBJ2-7; 10 bases match TRBD2. The germline V gene has CDR1 KGHSH and CDR2 LQKENI. CDR3 length equals 14 residues. Unmatched junction bases numbered 4, after V lost 3 bases and J lost 5 bases. The CDR3 coding sequence is TGTGCCAGCTCACCTCTAGCGGGAGAACACGAGCAGTACTTC. As protein: CASSPLAGEHEQYF.

About this clone itself: This may stem from a read error, because a much larger clone lies one nucleotide away. Other DNA sequences in this specimen translate into the identical CDR3. The gene calls are TRBV5-4 and TRBJ2-5, with 9 bases that match TRBD2. The CDR3 loop spans 16 amino acids. CDR1 is SGHNT and CDR2 is YYREEE in the germline V gene (reference sequence). V lost 4 bases, J lost 7 bases, and 14 bases stayed unmatched. CDR3 sequence (DNA): TGTGCCAGCAGCCAAGGAAGACTAGCGGCTATGGGGACCCAGTACTTC. Amino acids: CASSQGRLAAMGTQYF.

The gene calls are TRBV28 and TRBJ2-7; a possible D gene is TRBD2 (6 bases). The CDR3 contains 15 residues. Trimming cost V 5 bases and J 2 bases, with 16 bases left between them. Germline V lookup: CDR1 MDHEN, CDR2 SYDVKM. The CDR3 DNA is TGTGCCAGCAGTGCAGGATCCGGGGGAACCTACGAGCAGTACTTC. It codes for CASSAGSGGTYEQYF.

In its sample, this clone was seen a few times. The chain recombines TRBV2 with TRBJ1-5, with a possible D match to TRBD1 (5 bases). The CDR3 length is 14 residues. Germline CDR1 SNHLY, CDR2 FYNNEI. V dropped 4 bases and J dropped 5 bases, with 12 bases sitting between them. The CDR3 nucleotides read TGTGCCAGCAGTGTACAAGGGGTGGATCAGCCCCAGCATTTT. Its translation: CASSVQGVDQPQHF.

This clone was counted only a few times. The chain has TRBV7-9 and TRBJ1-4; 7 bases are shared with TRBD1. The length of the CDR3 is 16 residues. Germline CDR1 is SEHNR and CDR2 is FQNEAQ (reference sequence). Losses at the gene ends were 3 bases for V and 7 bases for J; bases not matched to a gene: 11. The DNA for the CDR3 is TGTGCCAGCAGCTTGCAAGGGGGGACAGTCAGTGAAAAACTGTTTTTT. Encoded protein: CASSLQGGTVSEKLFF. Variable domain in full (rest from reference TRBV7-9 and TRBJ1-4): DTGVSQNPRHKITKRGQNVTFRCDPISEHNRLYWYRQTLGQGPEFLTYFQNEAQLEKSRLLSDRFSAERPKGSFSTLEIQRTEQGDSAMYLCASSLQGGTVSEKLFFGSGTQLSVL.